Following are 14 T cell receptor beta chains from one sample sequenced in a study of PD-L1 blockade in urothelial cancer. The repertoire was sequenced with immunoSEQ multiplex PCR; TCRdb's copy has only in-frame clones and lacks some. The sample records 50,000 to 55,000 clones, around 89% being singletons. As to time point: peripheral blood 6 weeks after treatment start. This specimen was PBMCs, taken around atezolizumab (anti-PD-L1) treatment. The receptor source for this set is a man in his 60s with urothelial cancer.

This rearrangement joins TRBV6-5 to TRBJ2-1; 7 positions agree with TRBD1. Germline CDR1 MNHEY, CDR2 SVGAGI. The CDR3 is made up of 12 amino acids. The trim removed 5 bases at V and 12 bases at J, leaving 7 bases unmatched. The CDR3 nucleotides are TGTGCCAGCAGTCAAGGGACAGTTAGGCAGTTCTTC. Its protein is CASSQGTVRQFF.

The chain combines TRBV19 with TRBJ2-7; 9 nucleotides line up with TRBD2. The V segment lost 3 bases and the J segment 7 bases; nucleotides outside the gene matches: 13. Germline-derived CDR1 and CDR2 are LNHDA and SQIVND (reference sequence). This CDR3 contains 16 residues. The CDR3 spells CASSISRLAGVYEQYF. DNA for the CDR3: TGTGCCAGTAGTATTTCGAGATTAGCGGGAGTATATGAGCAGTACTTC. The full variable domain, its missing parts supplied by reference TRBV19 and TRBJ2-7, is DGGITQSPKYLFRKEGQNVTLSCEQNLNHDAMYWYRQDPGQGLRLIYYSQIVNDFQKGDIAEGYSVSREKKESFPLTVTSAQKNPTAFYLCASSISRLAGVYEQYFGPGTRLTVT.

V is TRBV19 and J is TRBJ1-5, with D perhaps TRBD1 (5 bases). In germline, CDR1 is LNHDA, CDR2 SQIVND (reference sequence). This CDR3 spans 18 amino acids. Trimming took 4 bases from V and 0 from J, leaving 19 bases between them. The DNA for the CDR3 is TGTGCCAGTAGTAAGCTAGGGGCAGGCGGCTATAGCAATCAGCCCCAGCATTTT. Translation: CASSKLGAGGYSNQPQHF.

The V gene is TRBV7-9, the J gene TRBJ2-7; D remains unclear. The length of the CDR3 is 12 residues. Germline V gene data show CDR1 as SEHNR and CDR2 as FQNEAQ (reference sequence). V shed 2 bases and J shed 3 bases, with 5 bases lying between them. The CDR3 nucleotides are TGTGCCAGCAGCTTATATAGCTACGAGCAGTACTTC. Amino acids: CASSLYSYEQYF. Variable domain in full (rest from reference TRBV7-9 and TRBJ2-7): DTGVSQNPRHKITKRGQNVTFRCDPISEHNRLYWYRQTLGQGPEFLTYFQNEAQLEKSRLLSDRFSAERPKGSFSTLEIQRTEQGDSAMYLCASSLYSYEQYFGPGTRLTVT.

The V gene is TRBV5-1, the J gene TRBJ2-1, with a tentative D call TRBD1 (6 bases). This CDR3 contains 13 residues. The germline V and J ends were trimmed by 4 bases and 5 bases, with 10 bases remaining between them. Germline V gene data show CDR1 as SGHRS and CDR2 as YFSETQ. The CDR3 DNA reads TGCGCCAGCAGCCCGGACAGAAACAATGAGCAGTTCTTC. Translating it yields CASSPDRNNEQFF.

This chain links TRBV2 with TRBJ2-2; no clear D gene. The CDR3 loop spans 13 amino acids. V was trimmed by 6 bases and J by 2 bases, leaving 7 bases between them. The germline V gene has CDR1 SNHLY and CDR2 FYNNEI. For the CDR3, the DNA is TGTGCCAGCAGCGCCGGTAACACCGGGGAGCTGTTTTTT. This codes for CASSAGNTGELFF.

This rearrangement joins TRBV6-5 to TRBJ1-6, with D possibly TRBD1 on 5 matching bases. V lost 8 bases and J lost 9, with 14 bases in between. CDR3 length: 13 amino acids. The germline V gene encodes CDR1 MNHEY and CDR2 SVGAGI. This chain's CDR3 is CASWTKRGSPLHF. The CDR3 nucleotides are TGTGCCAGCTGGACCAAAAGGGGTTCACCCCTCCACTTT.

The genes are TRBV15 and TRBJ2-1, with D possibly matching TRBD2 (5 bases). CDR1 and CDR2 (germline): LNHNV, YYDKDF (reference sequence). The CDR3 has 16 residues. Trimming stripped 2 bases from V and 4 bases from J, with 15 bases between. CDR3 bases: TGTGCCACCAGCAGACCCGGGATTCCGGCTTACAATGAGCAGTTCTTC. It specifies CATSRPGIPAYNEQFF.

The V gene is TRBV29-1, the J gene TRBJ2-7; 8 nucleotides line up with TRBD1. This CDR3 comprises 13 residues. J gave up 3 bases and V 5 bases, and 6 bases lay outside the gene matches. The germline V gene has CDR1 SQVTM and CDR2 ANQGSEA. The chain's CDR3 is CSVPDRAYYEQYF. The CDR3 nucleotides are TGCAGCGTTCCGGACAGGGCTTACTACGAGCAGTACTTC.

This chain links TRBV6-6 with TRBJ2-1; 10 bases line up with TRBD1. This CDR3 has 13 residues. With V trimmed by 7 bases and J by 6 bases, 3 bases remained unmatched. Germline-derived CDR1 and CDR2 are MNHNY and SVGAGI (reference sequence). In nucleotides, the CDR3 is TGTGCCAGCATGGGACAGGGGACCAATGAGCAGTTCTTC. Residues: CASMGQGTNEQFF.

The V gene is TRBV20-1, the J gene TRBJ1-2, with D perhaps matching TRBD1 (6 bases). This CDR3 has 11 residues. Germline CDR1 is DFQATT and CDR2 is SNEGSKA (reference sequence). The V gene lost 4 bases and the J gene lost 6 bases, with 9 bases spanning the gap. The DNA of the CDR3 is TGCAGTGCTATACAGGGCGATGGCTACACCTTC. Residues: CSAIQGDGYTF.

V is TRBV9 and J is TRBJ2-3, with TRBD2 as a possible D gene (5 bases). CDR1 is SGDLS and CDR2 is YYNGEE in the germline V gene. Trimming left V 4 bases short and J 3 bases short, with 12 bases between. The CDR3 runs to 14 residues. The CDR3 DNA reads TGTGCCAGCAGCCCAACCGGGATGACAGATACGCAGTATTTT. Its protein is CASSPTGMTDTQYF.

V gene TRBV6-5 combines with J gene TRBJ1-1; D not certain. This CDR3 contains 15 residues. Germline V gives CDR1 MNHEY, CDR2 SVGAGI. Trimming cost V 1 base and J 0 bases, with 9 bases left between them. DNA for the CDR3: TGTGCCAGCAGTTACTTAGGAGGACTGAACACTGAAGCTTTCTTT. This codes for CASSYLGGLNTEAFF.

This rearrangement joins TRBV7-3 to TRBJ2-7; 10 bases agree with TRBD1. CDR1 is SGHTA and CDR2 is FQGTGA in the germline V gene. Germline trimming cut 6 bases from V and 0 bases from J; bases unmatched to any gene: 8. The CDR3 runs to 16 residues. CDR3 sequence (DNA): TGTGCCAGCAGGGGAACCGGGACAGGGGTCTCCTACGAGCAGTACTTC. Translating gives CASRGTGTGVSYEQYF.